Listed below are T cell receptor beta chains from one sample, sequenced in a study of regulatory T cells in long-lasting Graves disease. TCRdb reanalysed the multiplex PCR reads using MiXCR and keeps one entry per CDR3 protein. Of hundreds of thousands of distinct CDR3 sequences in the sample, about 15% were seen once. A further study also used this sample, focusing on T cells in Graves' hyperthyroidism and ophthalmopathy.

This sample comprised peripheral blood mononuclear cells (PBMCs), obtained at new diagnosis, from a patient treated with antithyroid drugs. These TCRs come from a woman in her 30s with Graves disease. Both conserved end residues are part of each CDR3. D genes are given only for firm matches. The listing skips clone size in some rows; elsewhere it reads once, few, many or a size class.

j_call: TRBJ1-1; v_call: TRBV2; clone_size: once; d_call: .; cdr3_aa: CASSEASNTEAFF; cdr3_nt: TGTGCCAGCAGTGAAGCTTCCAACACTGAAGCTTTCTTT
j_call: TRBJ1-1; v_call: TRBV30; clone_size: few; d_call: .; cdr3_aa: CAWGRGARDTEAFF; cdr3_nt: TGTGCCTGGGGCCGGGGGGCTAGGGACACTGAAGCTTTCTTT
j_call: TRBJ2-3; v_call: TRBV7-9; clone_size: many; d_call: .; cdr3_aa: CASSTTTSTDTQYF; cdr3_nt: TGTGCCAGCAGCACCACTACTAGCACAGATACGCAGTATTTT
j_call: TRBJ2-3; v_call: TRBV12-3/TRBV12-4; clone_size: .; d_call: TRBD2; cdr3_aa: CASRGNLASGTSGPHTNTDTQYF; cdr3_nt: TGTGCCAGCAGGGGCAATCTGGCTTCCGGGACTAGCGGCCCCCACACCAACACAGATACGCAGTATTTT
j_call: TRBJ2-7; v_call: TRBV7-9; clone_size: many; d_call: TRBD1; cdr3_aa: CASSLDRGRSEQYF; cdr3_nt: TGTGCCAGCAGCTTAGACAGGGGAAGGTCCGAGCAGTACTTC
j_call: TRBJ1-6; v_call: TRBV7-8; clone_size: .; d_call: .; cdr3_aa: CASSLVVAANSPLHF; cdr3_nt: TGTGCCAGCAGCTTAGTGGTCGCAGCGAATTCACCCCTCCACTTT
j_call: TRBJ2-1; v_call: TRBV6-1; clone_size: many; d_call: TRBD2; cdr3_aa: CASSESTSGLAGLRSYNEQFF; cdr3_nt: TGTGCCAGCAGTGAAAGTACCAGCGGACTAGCGGGATTAAGGTCCTACAATGAGCAGTTCTTC
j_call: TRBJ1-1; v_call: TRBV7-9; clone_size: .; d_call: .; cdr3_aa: CASNYGRGDTEAFF; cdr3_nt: TGTGCCAGCAATTACGGTAGGGGGGACACTGAAGCTTTCTTT
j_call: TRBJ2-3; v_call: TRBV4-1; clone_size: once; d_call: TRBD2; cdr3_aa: CASSPEPRLAGAPDTQYF; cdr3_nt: TGCGCCAGCAGTCCCGAACCCAGGCTAGCGGGGGCACCAGATACGCAGTATTTT
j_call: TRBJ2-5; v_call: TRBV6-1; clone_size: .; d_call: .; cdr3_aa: CASRARGFLETQYF; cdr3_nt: .
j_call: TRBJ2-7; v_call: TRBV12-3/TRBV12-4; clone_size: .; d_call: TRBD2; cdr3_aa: CASSFSRAGGPNEQYF; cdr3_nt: TGTGCCAGCAGTTTTTCCCGGGCGGGAGGGCCGAACGAGCAGTACTTC
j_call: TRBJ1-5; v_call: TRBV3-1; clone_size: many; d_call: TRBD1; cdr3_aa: CASSQGATGRRNQPQHF; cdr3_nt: TGTGCCAGCAGCCAAGGAGCGACAGGGCGACGCAATCAGCCCCAGCATTTT
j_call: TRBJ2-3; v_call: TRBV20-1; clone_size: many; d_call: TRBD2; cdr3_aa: CSASLGLAGSDTQYF; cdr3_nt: TGCAGTGCTAGCCTCGGACTAGCGGGGTCAGATACGCAGTATTTT
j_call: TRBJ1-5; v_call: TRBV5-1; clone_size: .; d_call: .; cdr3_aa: CASFDLNQPQHF; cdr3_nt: TGCGCCAGCTTCGACCTTAATCAGCCCCAGCATTTT
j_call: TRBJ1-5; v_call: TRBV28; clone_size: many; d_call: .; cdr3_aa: CASSLNRALNQPQHF; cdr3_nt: TGTGCCAGCAGTTTAAACAGGGCTCTGAATCAGCCCCAGCATTTT
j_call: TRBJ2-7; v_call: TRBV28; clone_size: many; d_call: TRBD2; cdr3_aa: CASSHSGRGYEQYF; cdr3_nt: TGTGCCAGCAGTCATAGCGGGAGAGGCTACGAGCAGTACTTC
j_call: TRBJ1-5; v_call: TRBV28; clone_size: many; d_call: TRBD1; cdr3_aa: CASSWTGGRQPQHF; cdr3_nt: TGTGCCAGCAGCTGGACAGGGGGCAGACAGCCCCAGCATTTT
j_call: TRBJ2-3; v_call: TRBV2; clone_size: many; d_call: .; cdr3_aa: CASSETVTDTQYF; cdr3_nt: TGTGCCAGCAGTGAAACGGTCACAGATACGCAGTATTTT
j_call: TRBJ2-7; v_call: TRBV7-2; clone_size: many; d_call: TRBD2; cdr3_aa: CASSFSGIVSYEQYF; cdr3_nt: TGTGCCAGCAGCTTTAGCGGGATAGTCTCCTACGAGCAGTACTTC
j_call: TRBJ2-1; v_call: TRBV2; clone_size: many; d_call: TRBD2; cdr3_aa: CATRDSGTTYNEQFF; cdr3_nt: TGTGCCACCCGAGATAGCGGGACCACCTACAATGAGCAGTTCTTC
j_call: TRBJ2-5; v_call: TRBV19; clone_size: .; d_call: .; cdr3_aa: CATKPGRTTQETQYF; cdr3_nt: TGTGCCACAAAACCGGGAAGGACTACTCAAGAGACCCAGTACTTC
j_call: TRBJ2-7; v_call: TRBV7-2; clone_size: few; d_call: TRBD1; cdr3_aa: CASSSRDRASMVQYF; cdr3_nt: TGTGCCAGCAGCTCCCGGGACAGGGCTTCTATGGTGCAGTACTTC
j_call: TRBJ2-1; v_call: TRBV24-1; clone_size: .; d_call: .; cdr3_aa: CATSDLQSVFPNEQFF; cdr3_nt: TGTGCCACCAGTGATTTGCAATCTGTATTTCCCAATGAGCAGTTCTTC
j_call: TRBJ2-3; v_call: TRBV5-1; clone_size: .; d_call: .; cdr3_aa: CASSLEVIDTQYF; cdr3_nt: TGCGCCAGCAGCTTGGAAGTGATAGATACGCAGTATTTT